This T cell receptor beta chain was retrieved from a study of blood T cell repertoires in COVID-19. Study background: The United States, Italy and Spain were the sources of the acute and convalescent COVID-19 samples. PBMCs, B-cell-depleted T cells, or T cells were the source of the cDNA or gDNA that made up the material.

Per the original methods: Counts of nucleated cells, estimated from reference gene primer amplification, were obtained. The method was immunoSEQ multiplex PCR; TCRdb's version includes in-frame clones alone and lacks a portion of them. That table gives V, J and clone size, and the DNA gave D and trimming. The profile shows under 300,000 clones, approximately 90% of them singletons. The CDR3 contains 11 residues. V was pared by 6 bases and J by 15 bases, with 18 bases between. CDR1 is DFQATT, CDR2 SNEGSKA, per germline (reference sequence). The clonotype comes from a woman in her thirties or forties who had recovered from COVID-19. Sample: peripheral blood. The rearrangement joins TRBV20-1 to TRBJ2-1; D may be TRBD2 (6 bases). CDR3 amino acids: CSAGSGLAWFF. CDR3 nucleotides: TGCAGTGCGGGGAGCGGGCTAGCTTGGTTCTTC.